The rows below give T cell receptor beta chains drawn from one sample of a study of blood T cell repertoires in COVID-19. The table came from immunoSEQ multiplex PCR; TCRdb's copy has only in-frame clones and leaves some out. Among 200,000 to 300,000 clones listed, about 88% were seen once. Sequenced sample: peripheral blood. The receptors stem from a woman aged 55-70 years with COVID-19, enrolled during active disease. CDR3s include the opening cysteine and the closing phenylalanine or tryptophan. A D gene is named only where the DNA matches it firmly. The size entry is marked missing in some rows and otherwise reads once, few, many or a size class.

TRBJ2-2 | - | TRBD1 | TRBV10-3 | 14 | CAISGTANTGELFF | TGTGCCATCAGCGGGACAGCGAACACCGGGGAGCTGTTTTTT
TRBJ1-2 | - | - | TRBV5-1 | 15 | CASSLEGGDNYGYTF | TGCGCCAGCAGCTTGGAAGGGGGTGACAACTATGGCTACACCTTC
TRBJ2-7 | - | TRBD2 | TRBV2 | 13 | CASTTSAAYEQYF | TGTGCCAGCACGACTAGCGCCGCCTACGAGCAGTACTTC
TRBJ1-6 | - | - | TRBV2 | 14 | CASSPGVNNSPLHF | TGTGCCAGCAGTCCAGGGGTGAATAATTCACCCCTCCACTTT
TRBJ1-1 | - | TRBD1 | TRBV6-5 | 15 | CASSSPDRGLTEAFF | TGTGCCAGCAGTAGCCCGGACAGGGGGCTCACTGAAGCTTTCTTT
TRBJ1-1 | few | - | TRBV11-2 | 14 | CASSTQGLHTEAFF | TGTGCCAGCAGCACCCAGGGACTTCACACTGAAGCTTTCTTT
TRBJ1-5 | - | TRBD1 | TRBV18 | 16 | CASSPPRTGDGQPQHF | TGTGCCAGCTCACCACCTAGGACAGGGGACGGTCAGCCCCAGCATTTT
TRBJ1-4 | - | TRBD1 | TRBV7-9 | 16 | CASSQGGAGTNEKLFF | TGTGCCAGCAGCCAGGGGGGCGCGGGCACTAATGAAAAACTGTTTTTT
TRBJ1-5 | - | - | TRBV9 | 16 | CASSASGAFSNQPQHF | TGTGCCAGCAGTGCATCAGGGGCCTTTAGCAATCAGCCCCAGCATTTT
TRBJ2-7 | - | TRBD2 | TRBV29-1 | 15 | CSVGDPGAGVVEQYF | TGCAGCGTTGGGGATCCTGGAGCGGGGGTTGTAGAGCAGTACTTC
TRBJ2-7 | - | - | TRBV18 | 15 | CASSSTEGRTYEQYF | TGTGCCAGCTCATCAACGGAAGGGAGGACCTACGAGCAGTACTTC
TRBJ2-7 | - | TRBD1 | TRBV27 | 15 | CASSFYRQGFGEQYF | TGTGCCAGCAGTTTCTATCGACAGGGGTTCGGCGAGCAGTACTTC
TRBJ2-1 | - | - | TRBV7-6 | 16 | CASSSRESGLRNEQFF | TGTGCCAGCAGCTCCCGCGAAAGCGGGCTTCGGAATGAGCAGTTCTTC
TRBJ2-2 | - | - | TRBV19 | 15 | CASSIPGISTGELFF | TGTGCCAGTAGTATCCCCGGGATTAGCACCGGGGAGCTGTTTTTT
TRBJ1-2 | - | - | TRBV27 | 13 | CASSPSRNYGYTF | TGTGCCAGCAGTCCCTCCAGAAACTATGGCTACACCTTC
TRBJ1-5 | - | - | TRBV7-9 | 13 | CASSAGGNQPQHF | TGTGCCAGCAGCGCAGGAGGAAATCAGCCCCAGCATTTT
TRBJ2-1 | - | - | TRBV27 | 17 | CASSLRKGAGRFNEQFF | TGTGCCAGCAGTTTAAGGAAGGGGGCGGGACGATTTAATGAGCAGTTCTTC
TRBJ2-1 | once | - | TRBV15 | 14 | CATSRESVPNEQFF | TGTGCCACCAGCAGAGAATCGGTCCCCAATGAGCAGTTCTTC
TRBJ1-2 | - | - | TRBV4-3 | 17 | CASSQDLLGTSNYGYTF | TGCGCCAGCAGCCAAGATCTTCTCGGGACAAGTAACTATGGCTACACCTTC
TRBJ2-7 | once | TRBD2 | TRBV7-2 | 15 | CASSFTGLAPYEQYF | TGTGCCAGCAGCTTTACGGGACTAGCGCCCTACGAGCAGTACTTC
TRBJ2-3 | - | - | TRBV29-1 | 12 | CSVRSRDDTQYF | TGCAGCGTTAGGAGCAGGGATGATACGCAGTATTTT
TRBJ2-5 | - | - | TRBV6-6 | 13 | CASSYAGKETQYF | TGTGCCAGCAGTTACGCCGGGAAAGAGACCCAGTACTTC
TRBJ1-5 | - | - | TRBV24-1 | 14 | CATSKAGASQPQHF | TGTGCCACCAGTAAGGCAGGGGCTTCTCAGCCCCAGCATTTT
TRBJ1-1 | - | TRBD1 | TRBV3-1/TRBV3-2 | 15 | CASSRGTGLNTEAFF | TGTGCCAGCAGCCGGGGGACAGGGTTGAACACTGAAGCTTTCTTT
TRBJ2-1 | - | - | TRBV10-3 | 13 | CAITEDRPEGQFF | TGTGCCATCACCGAAGACAGGCCCGAAGGGCAGTTCTTC
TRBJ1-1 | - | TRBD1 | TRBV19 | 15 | CASSIDLNRGIEAFF | TGTGCCAGTAGTATAGACCTAAACAGGGGCATTGAAGCTTTCTTT
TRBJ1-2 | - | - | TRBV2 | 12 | CASSDRNYGYTF | TGTGCCAGCAGTGACAGAAACTATGGCTACACCTTC
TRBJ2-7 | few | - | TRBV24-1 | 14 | CATSAGEHPYEQYF | TGTGCCACCAGTGCGGGGGAACACCCCTACGAGCAGTACTTC
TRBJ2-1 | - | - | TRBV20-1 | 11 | CSAPGYSEQFF | TGCAGTGCTCCGGGATACAGTGAGCAGTTCTTC